This T cell receptor (beta chain) was captured by sequencing in a study of early T cells in non-severe SARS-CoV-2 infection (dated by TCRdb to the early 2020s). General notes on the study: Bulk RNA from unsorted whole blood was used for TCR sequencing, so alpha and beta chains could not be paired.

From cysteine to phenylalanine, the CDR3 is 13 amino acids long. Of all the DNA, just the CDR3 is kept, 39 bases in frame from base 1. V is clipped by 1 base and J by 5 bases, and the sequence between their germline boundaries is 6 bases long. What the authors observed across the whole study: Matching against VDJdb was skewed toward anti-spike CD8 responses, likely underestimated virus-specific expansions, and missed private and CD4 specificities.

A case-control design nested within a healthcare worker cohort in London, UK, was used, with weekly nasopharyngeal swab PCR tests and blood sampling performed. Healthcare workers were recruited during the week of the UK lockdown, between 23 and 31 March 2020, and followed weekly for up to about 15 weeks. The library was obtained by 5' RACE. The instrument was a NextSeq 500. Unique molecular identifiers were attached to individual cDNA molecules in the TCR library protocol so that sequencing error and PCR bias could be corrected. Both TCR alpha and beta chains were sequenced, and tight co-correlation was observed between alpha and beta sequence abundances in each sample. The paper's processing steps were these. Decombinator V4 was used to annotate the V gene, J gene and CDR3 of the TCR sequences. Expanded TCRs were defined as changing significantly between any two time points under a Poisson model with p below 0.0001. TCR abundances were normalised to the total number of TCRs sequenced in each sample and reported as counts per million. MAIT TCRs were defined by TRAV1-2 paired with TRAJ12, TRAJ20 or TRAJ33, and iNKT TCRs by TRAV10 paired with TRAJ18. A search of VDJdb, accessed on 1 November 2021, was run for TCRs annotated to CMV, EBV and SARS-CoV-2, with TCRs annotated for multiple antigens excluded. The raw public reads went through TCRdb reprocessing: fastp at Q25, MiXCR clone calling, in-frame beta chains kept. Every CDR3 protein is listed once, alongside the most common genes and DNA of its rows. The V and J calls and clone size are TCRdb's, not the authors'. For this sample there are tens of thousands of distinct CDR3 sequences; approximately 12% appear just once. 4.4% of the sample is held by the ten biggest clonotypes.

This clonotype was seen many times. Its antigen is unknown. No per-base quality is available; no much larger clone lies one base away. The specimen comprised whole blood, sampled at baseline. This clonotype originated in an adult who was a healthcare worker with PCR-confirmed SARS-CoV-2 infection or an uninfected control (not recorded which). The V gene is TRBV12-3 or TRBV12-4 and the J gene is TRBJ1-5; the D gene is perhaps TRBD1, from 5 matching bases. CDR3 protein: CASSLEGYQPQHF. The sequenced DNA is TGTGCCAGCAGTTTAGAGGGGTATCAGCCCCAGCATTTT.